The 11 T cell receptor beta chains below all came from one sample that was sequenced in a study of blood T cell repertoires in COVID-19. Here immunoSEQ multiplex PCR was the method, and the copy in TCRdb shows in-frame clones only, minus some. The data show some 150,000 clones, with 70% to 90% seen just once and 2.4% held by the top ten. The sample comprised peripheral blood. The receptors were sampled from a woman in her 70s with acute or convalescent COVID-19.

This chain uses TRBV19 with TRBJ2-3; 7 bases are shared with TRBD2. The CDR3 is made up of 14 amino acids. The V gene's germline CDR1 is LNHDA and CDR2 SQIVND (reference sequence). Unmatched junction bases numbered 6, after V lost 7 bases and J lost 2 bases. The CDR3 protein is CASTSGEPTDTQYF. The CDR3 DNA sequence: TGTGCCAGTACAAGCGGGGAACCCACAGATACGCAGTATTTT.

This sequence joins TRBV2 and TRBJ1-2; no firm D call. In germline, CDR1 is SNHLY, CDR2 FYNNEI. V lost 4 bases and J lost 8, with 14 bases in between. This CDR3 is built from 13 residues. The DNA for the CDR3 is TGTGCCAGCAGTGGAGGCATATCTATGGGCTACACCTTC. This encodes CASSGGISMGYTF.

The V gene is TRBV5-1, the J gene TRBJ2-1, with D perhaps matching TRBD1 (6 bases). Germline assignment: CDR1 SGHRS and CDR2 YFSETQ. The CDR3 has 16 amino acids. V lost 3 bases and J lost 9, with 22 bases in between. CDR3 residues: CASSWTGTLISSEQFF. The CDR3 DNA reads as TGCGCCAGCAGCTGGACCGGGACACTTATATCCAGTGAGCAGTTCTTC.

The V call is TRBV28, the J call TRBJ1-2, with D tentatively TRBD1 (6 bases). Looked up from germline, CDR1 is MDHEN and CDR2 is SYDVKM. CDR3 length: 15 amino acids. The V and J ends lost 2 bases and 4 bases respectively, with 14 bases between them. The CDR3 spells CASSLEGGRIYGYTF. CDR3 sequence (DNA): TGTGCCAGCAGTTTAGAGGGGGGGCGCATCTATGGCTACACCTTC.

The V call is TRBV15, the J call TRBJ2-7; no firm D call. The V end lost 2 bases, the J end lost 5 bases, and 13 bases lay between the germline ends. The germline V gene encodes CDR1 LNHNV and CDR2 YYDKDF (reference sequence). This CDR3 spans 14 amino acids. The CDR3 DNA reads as TGTGCCACCAGCAGAATGAACTCCCGGGACGAGCAGTACTTC. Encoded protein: CATSRMNSRDEQYF.

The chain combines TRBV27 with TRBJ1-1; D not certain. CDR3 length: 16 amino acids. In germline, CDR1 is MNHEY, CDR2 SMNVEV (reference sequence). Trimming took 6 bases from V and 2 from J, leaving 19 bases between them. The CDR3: CASSPLPGPINTEAFF. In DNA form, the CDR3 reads TGTGCCAGCAGCCCCCTCCCAGGCCCCATCAACACTGAAGCTTTCTTT.

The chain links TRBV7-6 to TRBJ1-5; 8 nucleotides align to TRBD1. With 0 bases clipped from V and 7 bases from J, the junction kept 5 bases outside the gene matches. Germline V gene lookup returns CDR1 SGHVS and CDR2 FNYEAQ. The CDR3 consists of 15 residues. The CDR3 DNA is TGTGCCAGCAGCTTAGCGGCAGGGGGCCAACAGCCCCAGCATTTT. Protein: CASSLAAGGQQPQHF.

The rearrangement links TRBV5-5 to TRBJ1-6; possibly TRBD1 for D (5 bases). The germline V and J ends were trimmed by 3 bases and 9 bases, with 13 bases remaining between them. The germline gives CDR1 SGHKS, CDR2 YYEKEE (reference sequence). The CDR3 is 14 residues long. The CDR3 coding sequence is TGTGCCAGCAGCTCCCCCAGGACATTTTCACCCCTCCACTTT. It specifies CASSSPRTFSPLHF. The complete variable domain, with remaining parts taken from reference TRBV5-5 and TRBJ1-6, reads DAGVTQSPTHLIKTRGQQVTLRCSPISGHKSVSWYQQVLGQGPQFIFQYYEKEERGRGNFPDRFSARQFPNYSSELNVNALLLGDSALYLCASSSPRTFSPLHFGNGTRLTVT.

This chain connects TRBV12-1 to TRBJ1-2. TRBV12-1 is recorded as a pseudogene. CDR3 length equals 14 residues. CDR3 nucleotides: TGTGCCAGGGAGGTCCCCAATACTAACTATGGCTACACCTTC. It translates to CAREVPNTNYGYTF.

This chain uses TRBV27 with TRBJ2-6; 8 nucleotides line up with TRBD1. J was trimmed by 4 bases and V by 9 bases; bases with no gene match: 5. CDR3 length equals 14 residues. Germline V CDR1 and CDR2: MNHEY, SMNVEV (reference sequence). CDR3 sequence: CARSQGAGANVLTF. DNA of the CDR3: TGTGCCAGGTCGCAGGGGGCCGGGGCCAACGTCCTGACTTTC. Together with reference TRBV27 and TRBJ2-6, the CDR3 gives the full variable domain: EAQVTQNPRYLITVTGKKLTVTCSQNMNHEYMSWYRQDPGLGLRQIYYSMNVEVTDKGDVPEGYKVSRKEKRNFPLILESPSPNQTSLYFCARSQGAGANVLTFGAGSRLTVL.

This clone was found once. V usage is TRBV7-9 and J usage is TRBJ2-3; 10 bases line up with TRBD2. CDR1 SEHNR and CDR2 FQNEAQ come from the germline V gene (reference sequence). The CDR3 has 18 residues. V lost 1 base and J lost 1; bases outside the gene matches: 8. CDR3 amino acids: CASSLGLAGALRTDTQYF. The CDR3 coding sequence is TGTGCCAGCAGCTTAGGTCTAGCGGGGGCCCTGCGCACAGATACGCAGTATTTT.